Below, one T cell receptor beta chain is given with its context. Its antigen remains unidentified. No much larger clone exists at a distance of one base, and base qualities are not known. Library generation was performed with the immunoSEQ multiplex PCR assay. Qiagen DNeasy or QIAamp micro DNA kits were used to isolate DNA, and the Adaptive Biotechnology human TCRB sequencing kit was used to sequence TCRB. An Illumina MiSeq was used to sequence the TCRB libraries. Under the source paper's analysis protocol: TCRB sequence data were analyzed using the kit provider's software, and tumor enrichment of clonotype templates was assessed with Fisher's exact test. Drawn from immuneACCESS, this table holds only the in-frame rearrangements with V and J called that TCRdb kept. Clones are partly lost; checked studies trace under half to an unresolved V gene and leave the rest unexplained. V and J calls and clone size follow that table, whereas D and trimming were derived from the DNA. The sample has some 10,000 clones on record, 50% to 75% of them singletons. Of the sample, 15% to 17% falls within the top ten clones.

V ends up 4 bases short and J 4 bases short, with an unmatched junction base count of 10. CDR3 length: 16 amino acids, cysteine to phenylalanine. This entry keeps only the CDR3 DNA: 48 bases, framed from base 1. In the germline V gene (reference sequence), CDR1 corresponds to LNHDA and CDR2 to SQIVND. The data stem from a study of CD4 T cells in lung cancer (dated by TCRdb to the late 2010s). The study in broad terms: In the study, blood T cells from NSCLC patients were screened for responses to candidate mutation-encoded neoepitopes, and neoantigen-specific CD4+ T-cell clones and TCRs were isolated. Several patients undergoing curative-intent resections for stage I-III non-small cell lung cancer provided the tumor and non-adjacent lung tissue. Treatments the patients had received before donating blood included platinum chemotherapy, and some of the patients were given nivolumab or pembrolizumab. The resected patients had lung adenocarcinoma or squamous cell carcinoma, were aged 60 to 69 at blood donation, and mostly were former smokers. The frequency of neoantigen-specific clonotypes in tumor resections, non-adjacent lung and cultured T-cell products was tracked by TCRB deep sequencing.

On the study overall, not on this receptor specifically: Rather than memory responses to the cancer, some blood-derived responses might reflect cross-reactivity or in vitro priming of naive T cells.

Non-adjacent lung tissue was taken as far as possible from the malignant lesion, at least 3 cm away, from the same resection. The material sequenced was normal lung tissue taken away from the tumor. The source of this sequence is a man aged 55-75 years with non-small cell lung cancer. The V and J genes are TRBV19 and TRBJ2-5, with 9 middle bases fitting TRBD1. At the DNA level, the sequence is TGTGCCAGTAGTACCGCCGGGACAGGGTTGGGAGAGACCCAGTACTTC. It encodes CASSTAGTGLGETQYF.